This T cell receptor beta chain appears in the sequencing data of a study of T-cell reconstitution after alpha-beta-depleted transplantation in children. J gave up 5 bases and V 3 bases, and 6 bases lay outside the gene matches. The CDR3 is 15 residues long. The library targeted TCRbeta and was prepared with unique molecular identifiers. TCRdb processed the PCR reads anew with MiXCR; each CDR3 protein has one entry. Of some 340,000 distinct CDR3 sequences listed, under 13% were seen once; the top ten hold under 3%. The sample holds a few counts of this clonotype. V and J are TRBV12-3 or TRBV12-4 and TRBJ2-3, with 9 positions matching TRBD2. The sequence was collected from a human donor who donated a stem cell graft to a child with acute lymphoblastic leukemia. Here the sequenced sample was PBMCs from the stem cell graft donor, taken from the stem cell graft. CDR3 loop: CASSFSSGIEDTQYF. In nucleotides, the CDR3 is TGTGCCAGCAGTTTCTCTAGCGGGATCGAAGATACGCAGTATTTT.